This is a list of T cell receptor beta chains from one sample in a study of a mutant IDH1 vaccine in newly diagnosed glioma. Generated by immunoSEQ multiplex PCR, the TCRdb table keeps only in-frame clones and is missing some. The data contain 20,000 to 30,000 clones, roughly 85% of them singletons. Antigen specificity for these receptors is unknown. The sequences come from PBMCs, collected from a glioma patient whose treatment included an IDH1 peptide vaccine. Receptor source: a man aged 40-49 years with glioma. Both conserved end residues are part of each CDR3. The order of the fields is J gene, clone size, V gene, D gene, CDR3 DNA, CDR3 protein. The D gene is left open where the match is weak. Size values are once, few and many counts, or a class for expanded clones, and some rows have none.

TRBJ2-7 | NA | TRBV7-9 | NA | TGTGCCAGCAGCTTGGGGGAGCATAACTACTTC | CASSLGEHNYF
TRBJ2-6 | NA | TRBV11-3 | TRBD1 | TGTGCCAGCAGCTCAGGGACAGGACGCGAAGCTACGGGAGGGGCCAACGTCCTGACTTTC | CASSSGTGREATGGANVLTF
TRBJ1-2 | NA | TRBV5-6 | TRBD1 | TGTGCCAGCAGCTTGGTGGGGACAGGGTTTGGCTATGGCTACACCTTC | CASSLVGTGFGYGYTF
TRBJ2-7 | medium-sized | TRBV27 | NA | TGTGCCAGCAAGAGGGACGGGGACTCCTACGAGCAGTACTTC | CASKRDGDSYEQYF
TRBJ2-7 | NA | TRBV25-1 | NA | TGTGCCAGCAGTGAGATCGATGACGCGGCCTACGAGCAGTACTTC | CASSEIDDAAYEQYF
TRBJ1-3 | few | TRBV14 | TRBD1 | TGTGCCAGCAGCCGACTCGAGGGACAGGGAAATAGAAACACCATATATTTT | CASSRLEGQGNRNTIYF
TRBJ1-5 | few | TRBV7-9 | NA | TGTGCCAGCAGCTTCGGTCTGGGACCCCTCAATCAGCCCCAGCATTTT | CASSFGLGPLNQPQHF
TRBJ1-1 | NA | TRBV7-2 | NA | TGTGCCAGCAGCTTACGGGGGAACACTGAAGCTTTCTTT | CASSLRGNTEAFF
TRBJ2-5 | NA | TRBV6-5 | TRBD1 | TGTGCCAGCAGTCAGGGGACAGCTGATCAAGAGACCCAGTACTTC | CASSQGTADQETQYF
TRBJ1-5 | NA | TRBV4-1 | NA | TGCGCCAGCAGCTACGTTGGTCAGCCCCAGCATTTT | CASSYVGQPQHF
TRBJ2-7 | NA | TRBV6-1 | NA | TGTGCCAGCAGTGAAGAACCGGGGGCTGGGCAGTACTTC | CASSEEPGAGQYF
TRBJ2-2 | NA | TRBV4-3 | NA | TGCGCCAGCAGCCCCCCGAACACCGGGGAGCTGTTTTTT | CASSPPNTGELFF
TRBJ2-4 | NA | TRBV2 | NA | TGTGCCAGCAGTGATTACGGCGGGACACACATTCAGTACTTC | CASSDYGGTHIQYF